The 9 T cell receptor beta chains listed next were all sequenced from one sample in a study of T cells in Graves' hyperthyroidism and ophthalmopathy. It was RNA transcripts that yielded the amplified TCR beta CDR3 regions. The HTBI set primed first-round TCR CDR3 RT-PCR. TCRdb analysed the multiplex PCR reads with MiXCR anew, one entry per CDR3 protein. Among approximately 510,000 distinct CDR3 sequences listed, 20% were seen once. The sample comprised blood. The receptors originated from a man younger than 35 with Graves' hyperthyroidism.

This chain connects TRBV29-1 to TRBJ2-7; 7 nucleotides agree with TRBD1. V gave up 6 bases and J gave up 0 bases; unmatched junction bases: 14. This CDR3 contains 16 residues. Germline V gene data show CDR1 as SQVTM and CDR2 as ANQGSEA. The CDR3 bases are TGCAGCGTAGCCGGGACAGACGACCAAAGCTCCTACGAGCAGTACTTC. The encoded protein is CSVAGTDDQSSYEQYF.

This clonotype was counted a few times. The chain employs TRBV3-1 and TRBJ1-3; D gene uncertain. Looked up from germline, CDR1 is LGHDT and CDR2 is YNNKEL (reference sequence). V lost 5 bases, J lost 5 bases, and 16 bases lay in between. CDR3 length: 15 residues. The CDR3 loop reads CASSYVARGRNTIYF. The CDR3 bases are TGTGCCAGCAGCTATGTGGCGCGAGGACGAAACACCATATATTTT.

A few counts support this clonotype. Here the CDR3 reads CASSPHPGLAGAPSYEQYF. The CDR3, as DNA: TGTGCCAGCAGTCCGCATCCCGGACTAGCGGGGGCCCCATCCTACGAGCAGTACTTC. The V call is TRBV27, the J call TRBJ2-7; 13 positions agree with TRBD2. CDR1 MNHEY and CDR2 SMNVEV come from the germline V gene (reference sequence). The CDR3 runs 19 residues. V shed 5 bases, J shed 1 base, and the junction held 14 bases outside the gene matches.

There are many counts of this clonotype. A much bigger clone sits one base away, suggesting this may be a read error. J is TRBJ1-3 and V is TRBV9; D gene ambiguous. The CDR3 contains 13 residues. Trimming took off 3 bases at V and 0 bases at J, with 4 bases between the two ends. Germline CDR1 SGDLS, CDR2 YYNGEE. The CDR3 sequence: CASSDTSGNTIYF. Written as DNA, the CDR3 is TGTGCCAGCAGCGACACCTCTGGAAACACCATATATTTT.

Worth noting for this clonotype: A read error may account for a junction end that differs from germline. The chain links TRBV5-1 to TRBJ1-5; D uncertain. The CDR3 extends over 15 amino acids. Germline V gene lookup returns CDR1 SGHRS and CDR2 YFSETQ. The CDR3 reads CASSLGDSSNQPQRF. The CDR3 region has the DNA TGCGCCAGCAGCTTGGGGGATAGTAGCAATCAGCCCCAGCGTTTT.

In this sample, this clonotype turned up many times. The chain carries TRBV6-1 and TRBJ1-5; 9 bases are shared with TRBD1. V was clipped by 5 bases and J by 4 bases; unmatched bases: 3. The CDR3 totals 14 residues. Germline CDR1 is MNHNS and CDR2 is SASEGT. For the CDR3, the DNA is TGTGCCAGCAGTCAGGGGACAGGGAATCAGCCCCAGCATTTT. It translates to CASSQGTGNQPQHF.

The gene calls are TRBV28 and TRBJ2-7, with D unclear. Trimming cost V 6 bases and J 5 bases, with 11 bases left between them. CDR3 length: 12 residues. Per germline, CDR1 MDHEN and CDR2 SYDVKM. The CDR3: CASRFLQDEQYF. The CDR3 DNA follows: TGTGCCAGCAGGTTCCTCCAGGACGAGCAGTACTTC.

In its sample, this clonotype was seen many times. V is TRBV6-5 and J is TRBJ1-3; no clear D gene. Between the trimmed V and J ends, which lost 7 bases and 1 base, there was a span of 2 bases. CDR1 and CDR2 (germline): MNHEY, SVGAGI. The CDR3 is made up of 11 amino acids. CDR3 region: CASISGNTIYF. In DNA form, the CDR3 reads TGTGCCAGCATATCTGGAAACACCATATATTTT.

The table lists this clonotype with a few counts. The CDR3 region is CASARTGGLGAQYF. The CDR3 DNA reads as TGTGCCAGCGCGCGGACAGGGGGGCTCGGAGCCCAGTACTTC. The chain couples TRBV12-3 or TRBV12-4 to TRBJ2-5; 10 bases are a match to TRBD1. V shed 8 bases and J 9 bases; nucleotides not matched to a gene: 12. The CDR3 has 14 residues.